The rows below give T cell receptor beta chains drawn from one sample of a study of cytomegalovirus exposure and HLA in healthy donors. The table came from immunoSEQ multiplex PCR; TCRdb's copy has only in-frame clones and leaves some out. The sample records 150,000 to 200,000 clones, around 96% being singletons. Material for sequencing was PBMCs. These receptors originate from a woman between 18 and 30 years old in good health and CMV-seronegative. Both conserved end residues are part of each CDR3. The D gene is left open where the match is weak. Some rows mark clone size as missing; the rest say once, few, many or name a class of expanded clone.

v_call	clone_size	d_call	j_call	cdr3_aa	cdr3_nt
TRBV4-2	.	TRBD1	TRBJ2-7	CASSSRDRGYEQYF	TGTGCCAGCAGCTCCCGGGACAGAGGCTACGAGCAGTACTTC
TRBV6-6	.	.	TRBJ1-4	CASSYSTGEEKLFF	TGTGCCAGCAGTTACTCTACGGGGGAGGAAAAACTGTTTTTT
TRBV7-2	.	TRBD2	TRBJ2-7	CASSLYLRGAYEQYF	TGTGCCAGCAGCTTATATTTGCGGGGGGCCTACGAGCAGTACTTC
TRBV5-6	once	.	TRBJ2-2	CASSLGGLDTGELFF	TGTGCCAGCAGCTTGGGAGGACTCGACACCGGGGAGCTGTTTTTT
TRBV5-4	.	.	TRBJ2-2	CASIDTTGELFF	TGTGCCAGCATCGACACCACCGGGGAGCTGTTTTTT
TRBV6-5	.	TRBD1	TRBJ1-6	CASSYGTDNSPLHF	TGTGCCAGCAGTTACGGGACAGATAATTCACCCCTCCACTTT
TRBV12-5	.	.	TRBJ1-1	CASGLGQLMNTEAFF	TGTGCTAGTGGTTTGGGACAGCTCATGAACACTGAAGCTTTCTTT
TRBV30	once	.	TRBJ1-5	CAWSDPIGAQHF	TGTGCCTGGAGTGACCCGATCGGGGCCCAGCATTTT
TRBV5-1	.	TRBD1	TRBJ2-7	CASSLGGTGPYEQYF	TGCGCCAGCAGCTTGGGCGGGACAGGCCCCTACGAGCAGTACTTC
TRBV27	.	TRBD1	TRBJ1-6	CASSLSGTGVNSPLHF	TGTGCCAGCAGTTTATCGGGGACAGGGGTCAATTCACCCCTCCACTTT
TRBV30	.	.	TRBJ2-3	CAWRHRAQGTQYF	TGTGCCTGGAGACACAGGGCTCAAGGTACGCAGTATTTT
TRBV7-8	.	.	TRBJ1-1	CASSLGPLAGTEAFF	TGTGCCAGCAGCTTAGGTCCCCTTGCGGGCACTGAAGCTTTCTTT
TRBV7-9	.	.	TRBJ1-5	CASSHGQSNQPQHF	TGTGCCAGCAGCCACGGACAGTCCAATCAGCCCCAGCATTTT
TRBV29-1	.	.	TRBJ2-1	CSVEGTAYNEQFF	TGCAGCGTTGAAGGGACAGCCTACAATGAGCAGTTCTTC
TRBV7-2	.	.	TRBJ2-1	CASSLWRAGGNYNEQFF	TGTGCCAGCAGCTTATGGAGGGCAGGGGGGAACTACAATGAGCAGTTCTTC
TRBV7-8	.	.	TRBJ1-2	CASSLVAGKTYTF	TGTGCCAGCAGCTTAGTCGCAGGGAAGACCTACACCTTC
TRBV7-6	.	.	TRBJ2-5	CASSLGNREQETQYF	TGTGCCAGCAGCTTAGGTAACAGGGAGCAAGAGACCCAGTACTTC
TRBV12-5	.	.	TRBJ2-1	CASGLVRLEQFF	TGTGCTAGTGGTTTGGTGCGACTAGAGCAGTTCTTC
TRBV29-1	.	TRBD1	TRBJ1-2	CSVVGQDYGYTF	TGCAGCGTTGTAGGACAGGACTATGGCTACACCTTC
TRBV27	.	TRBD1	TRBJ1-5	CASRLQGGGNQPQHF	TGTGCCAGCAGACTACAGGGGGGGGGCAATCAGCCCCAGCATTTT
TRBV4-3	.	TRBD2	TRBJ2-1	CASSHGTSGGLGKFF	TGCGCCAGCAGCCATGGGACTAGCGGGGGCCTGGGGAAGTTCTTC
TRBV4-3	.	TRBD1	TRBJ2-7	CASSPNTGGLLQQYF	TGCGCCAGCAGCCCTAACACAGGGGGGTTACTACAGCAGTACTTC
TRBV2	.	.	TRBJ2-7	CASRGLQSTKQYF	TGTGCCTCCCGGGGACTTCAATCTACGAAGCAGTACTTC
TRBV7-3	once	TRBD1	TRBJ2-1	CASSPPDRANEQFF	TGTGCCAGCAGCCCCCCCGACAGGGCAAATGAGCAGTTCTTC
TRBV9	.	TRBD1	TRBJ1-1	CASSVAPSWTGAGMNTEAFF	TGTGCCAGCAGCGTAGCTCCATCCTGGACAGGGGCCGGGATGAACACTGAAGCTTTCTTT
TRBV9	few	TRBD1	TRBJ1-2	CASGGQGAQMAGYTF	TGTGCCAGCGGAGGACAGGGGGCGCAAATGGCTGGCTACACCTTC
TRBV30	.	.	TRBJ1-1	CAWSVQGNTEAFF	TGTGCCTGGAGTGTACAGGGAAACACTGAAGCTTTCTTT
TRBV9	.	.	TRBJ2-7	CASSVASDAYEQYF	TGTGCCAGCAGCGTAGCTAGCGATGCCTACGAGCAGTACTTC
TRBV11-3	.	.	TRBJ2-7	CASSLEGAEQYF	TGTGCCAGCAGCTTAGAGGGAGCCGAGCAGTACTTC
TRBV27	.	TRBD1	TRBJ2-5	CASSSAGTGYETQYF	TGTGCCAGCAGTTCAGCCGGGACAGGGTATGAGACCCAGTACTTC
TRBV18	.	TRBD1	TRBJ1-2	CASSADATGNYGYTF	TGTGCCAGCTCAGCGGACGCGACAGGGAACTATGGCTACACCTTC
TRBV7-9	few	.	TRBJ1-2	CASSTSHSGYTF	TGTGCCAGCAGCACTTCACACAGTGGCTACACCTTC
TRBV20-1	.	.	TRBJ1-3	CSASNGNTIYF	TGCAGTGCTAGTAATGGAAACACCATATATTTT
TRBV30	few	TRBD1	TRBJ1-5	CAWASGTGGLQPQHF	TGTGCCTGGGCCTCCGGGACAGGGGGCCTGCAGCCCCAGCATTTT
TRBV29-1	.	.	TRBJ2-5	CSVGLAVETQYF	TGCAGCGTTGGCCTAGCCGTAGAGACCCAGTACTTC
TRBV4-1	.	.	TRBJ2-2	CASSLREANTGELFF	TGCGCCAGCAGCCTCAGGGAAGCGAACACCGGGGAGCTGTTTTTT
TRBV6-6	.	TRBD1	TRBJ1-5	CASSSSGGGAEPQHF	TGTGCCAGCAGTTCCTCCGGAGGGGGCGCAGAGCCCCAGCATTTT
TRBV11-2	.	.	TRBJ1-3	CASSPWTAGNTIYF	TGTGCCAGCAGCCCCTGGACAGCTGGAAACACCATATATTTT